This entry features one T cell receptor (beta chain) sequence. Its antigen is unknown. Other DNA sequences in the same sample also yield this CDR3. The assay was immunoSEQ multiplex PCR, and TCRdb's table has in-frame clones only and misses some. The sample lists 9,900 or so clones, 74% occurring once. This sample is part of a study of PD-1 blockade in classical Hodgkin lymphoma. Study-level findings and limits: Newly diagnosed patients had baseline TCR diversity that was reportedly lower than that of healthy donors.

Relapse after autologous stem cell transplantation occurred in every patient, and brentuximab vedotin exposure varied. Out of thawed PBMCs, magnetic negative selection purified CD4+ T cells. The starting material was CD4+ T cells from blood, obtained at baseline. The source is a human donor with classical Hodgkin lymphoma.

The CDR3, as DNA: TGTGCCAGCAGCTTATCGCTAGGGGAGACCCAGTACTTC. This encodes CASSLSLGETQYF. V usage is TRBV7-9 and J usage is TRBJ2-5; the D is unclear. The germline V gene encodes CDR1 SEHNR and CDR2 FQNEAQ (reference sequence). V gave up 2 bases and J gave up 5 bases, with 9 bases separating them. The CDR3 is made up of 13 amino acids. Based on the CDR3 plus reference TRBV7-9 and TRBJ2-5, the full variable domain is DTGVSQNPRHKITKRGQNVTFRCDPISEHNRLYWYRQTLGQGPEFLTYFQNEAQLEKSRLLSDRFSAERPKGSFSTLEIQRTEQGDSAMYLCASSLSLGETQYFGPGTRLLVL.